This T cell receptor beta chain was recorded in a study of T cell changes during pregnancy in multiple sclerosis. V shed 4 bases and J 1 base; nucleotides not matched to a gene: 5. The CDR3 is made up of 15 amino acids. Per the germline V gene, CDR1 is SGHRS and CDR2 is YFSETQ. Clones were read by immunoSEQ multiplex PCR, and TCRdb kept only the in-frame ones, dropping some. The table has roughly 36,000 clones, roughly 89% seen once. The chain links TRBV5-1 to TRBJ2-1; 7 positions agree with TRBD2. The source material was CD8+ T cells from peripheral blood mononuclear cells, sampled in the second trimester of pregnancy. This sequence originates from a female donor with multiple sclerosis, enrolled in a pregnancy study. The CDR3 here is CASSMGLSSYNEQFF. In DNA, the CDR3 is TGCGCCAGCAGCATGGGACTATCTTCCTACAATGAGCAGTTCTTC. Full variable domain (outside the CDR3, taken from reference TRBV5-1 and TRBJ2-1): KAGVTQTPRYLIKTRGQQVTLSCSPISGHRSVSWYQQTPGQGLQFLFEYFSETQRNKGNFPGRFSGRQFSNSRSEMNVSTLELGDSALYLCASSMGLSSYNEQFFGPGTRLTVL.